This T cell receptor beta chain is from a study of blood T cell repertoires in COVID-19. Background on the study: There were acute and convalescent COVID-19 samples, and they came from the United States, Italy and Spain.

There are 15 residues in the CDR3. Germline V gene sequence: CDR1 SGHDT, CDR2 YYEEEE. V dropped 5 bases and J dropped 3 bases, with 12 bases sitting between them. Using immunoSEQ multiplex PCR, the repertoire was profiled, and TCRdb retains in-frame clones only, with some absent. The repertoire holds 45,000 to 55,000 clones, with over 80% as singletons. The sequence came from a human donor in a cohort sampled during active COVID-19. The sequenced sample consisted of peripheral blood. The rearrangement uses TRBV5-6 and TRBJ1-6; maybe TRBD1 (5 bases). CDR3 in amino acids: CASSIQGLYNSPLHF. In DNA, the CDR3 is TGTGCCAGCAGTATTCAGGGCCTCTATAATTCACCCCTCCACTTT.